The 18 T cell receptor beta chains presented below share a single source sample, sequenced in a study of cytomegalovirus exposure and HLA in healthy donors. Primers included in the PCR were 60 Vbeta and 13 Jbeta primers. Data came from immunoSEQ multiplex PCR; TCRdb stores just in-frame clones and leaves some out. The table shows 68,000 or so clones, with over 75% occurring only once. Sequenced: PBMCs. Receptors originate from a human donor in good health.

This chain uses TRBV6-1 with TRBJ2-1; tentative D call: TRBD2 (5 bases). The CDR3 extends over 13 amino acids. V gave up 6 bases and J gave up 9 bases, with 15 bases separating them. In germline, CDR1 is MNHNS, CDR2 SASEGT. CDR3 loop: CASREVPWGEQFF. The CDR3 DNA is TGTGCCAGCAGGGAGGTCCCTTGGGGTGAGCAGTTCTTC.

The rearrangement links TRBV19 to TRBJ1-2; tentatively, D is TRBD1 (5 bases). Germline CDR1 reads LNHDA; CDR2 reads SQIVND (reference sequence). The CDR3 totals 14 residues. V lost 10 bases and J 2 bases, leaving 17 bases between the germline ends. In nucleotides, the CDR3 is TGTGCCACCTCCAACAGGTTGTCGAACTATGGCTACACCTTC. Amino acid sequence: CATSNRLSNYGYTF.

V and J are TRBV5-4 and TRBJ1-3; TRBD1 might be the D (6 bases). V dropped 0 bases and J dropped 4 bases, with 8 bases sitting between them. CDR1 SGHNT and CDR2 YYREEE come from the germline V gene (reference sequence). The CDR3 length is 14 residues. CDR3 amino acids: CASSLDRVGNTIYF. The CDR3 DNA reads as TGTGCCAGCAGCTTGGACAGGGTCGGAAACACCATATATTTT.

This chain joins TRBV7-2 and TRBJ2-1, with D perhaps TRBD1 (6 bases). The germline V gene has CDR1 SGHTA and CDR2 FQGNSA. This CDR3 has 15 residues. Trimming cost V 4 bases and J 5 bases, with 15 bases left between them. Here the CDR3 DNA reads TGTGCCAGCAGCTCGGACAGCAGGGGCCACAATGAGCAGTTCTTC. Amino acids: CASSSDSRGHNEQFF.

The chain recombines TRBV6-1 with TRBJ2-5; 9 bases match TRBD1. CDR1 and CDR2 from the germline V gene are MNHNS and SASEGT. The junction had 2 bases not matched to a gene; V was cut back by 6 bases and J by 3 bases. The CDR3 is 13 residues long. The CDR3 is CASSRDREETQYF. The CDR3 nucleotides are TGTGCCAGCAGCCGGGACAGGGAAGAGACCCAGTACTTC.

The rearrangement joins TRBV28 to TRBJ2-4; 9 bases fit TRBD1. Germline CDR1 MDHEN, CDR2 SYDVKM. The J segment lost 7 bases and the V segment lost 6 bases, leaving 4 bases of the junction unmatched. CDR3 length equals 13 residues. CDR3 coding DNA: TGTGCCAGCAGGCTGGACAGGGGCAACATTCAGTACTTC. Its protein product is CASRLDRGNIQYF.

The CDR3 DNA follows: TGCGCCAGCAGCCAAGACGCGACAACCACCTACGAGCAGTACTTC. Its translation is CASSQDATTTYEQYF. The genes are TRBV4-1 and TRBJ2-7, with D hard to call. This CDR3 region has 15 residues. Between the trimmed V and J ends, which lost 0 bases and 2 bases, there was a span of 11 bases. Per the germline V gene, CDR1 is MGHRA and CDR2 is YSYEKL.

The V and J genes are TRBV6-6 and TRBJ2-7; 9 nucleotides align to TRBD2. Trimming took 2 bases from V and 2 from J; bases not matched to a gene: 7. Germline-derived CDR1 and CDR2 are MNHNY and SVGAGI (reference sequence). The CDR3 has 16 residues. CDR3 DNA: TGTGCCAGCAGTTACCCTCTTAGCGGGGGCACCTACGAGCAGTACTTC. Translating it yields CASSYPLSGGTYEQYF.

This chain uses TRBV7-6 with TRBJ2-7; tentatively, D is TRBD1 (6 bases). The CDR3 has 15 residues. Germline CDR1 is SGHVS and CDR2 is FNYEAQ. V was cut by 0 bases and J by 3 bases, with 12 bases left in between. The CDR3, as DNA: TGTGCCAGCAGCTTAGCGTCTGACAGGTACTACGAGCAGTACTTC. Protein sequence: CASSLASDRYYEQYF.

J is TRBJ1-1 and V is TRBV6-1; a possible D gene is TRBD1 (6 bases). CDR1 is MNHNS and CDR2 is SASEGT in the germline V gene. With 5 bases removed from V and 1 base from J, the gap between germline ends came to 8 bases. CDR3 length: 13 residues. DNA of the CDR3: TGTGCCAGCAGTTTACAGGGGAACACTGAAGCTTTCTTT. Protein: CASSLQGNTEAFF.

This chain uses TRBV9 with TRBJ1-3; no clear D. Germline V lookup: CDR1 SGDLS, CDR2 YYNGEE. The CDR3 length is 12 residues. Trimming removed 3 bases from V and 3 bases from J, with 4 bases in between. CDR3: CASSAVGNTIYF. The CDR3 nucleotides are TGTGCCAGCAGCGCAGTTGGAAACACCATATATTTT.

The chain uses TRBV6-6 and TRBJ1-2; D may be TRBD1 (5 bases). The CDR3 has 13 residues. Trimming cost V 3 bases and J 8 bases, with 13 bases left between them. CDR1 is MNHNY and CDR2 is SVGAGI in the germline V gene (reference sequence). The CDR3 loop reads CASSYGGEGGYTF. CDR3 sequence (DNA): TGTGCCAGCAGTTATGGCGGGGAGGGGGGCTACACCTTC.

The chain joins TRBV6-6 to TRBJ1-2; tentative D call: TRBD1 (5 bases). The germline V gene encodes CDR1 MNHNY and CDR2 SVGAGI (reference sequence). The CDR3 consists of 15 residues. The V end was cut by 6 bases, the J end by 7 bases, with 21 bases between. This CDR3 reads CASRRTLDTLGGYTF. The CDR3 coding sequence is TGTGCCAGCAGACGTACACTGGACACCCTGGGTGGCTACACCTTC.

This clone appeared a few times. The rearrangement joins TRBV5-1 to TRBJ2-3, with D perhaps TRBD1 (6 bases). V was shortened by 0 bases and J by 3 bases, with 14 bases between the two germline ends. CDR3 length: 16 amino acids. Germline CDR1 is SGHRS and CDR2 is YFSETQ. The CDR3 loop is CASSLAQGSRTDTQYF. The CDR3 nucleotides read TGCGCCAGCAGCTTGGCCCAGGGGAGTAGGACAGATACGCAGTATTTT.

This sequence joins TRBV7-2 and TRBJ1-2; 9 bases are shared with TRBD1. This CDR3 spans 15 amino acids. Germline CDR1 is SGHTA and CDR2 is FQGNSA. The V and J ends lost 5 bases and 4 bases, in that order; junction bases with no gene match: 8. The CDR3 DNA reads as TGTGCCAGCAGCCCCCGGACAGGGGAAGCCTATGGCTACACCTTC. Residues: CASSPRTGEAYGYTF.

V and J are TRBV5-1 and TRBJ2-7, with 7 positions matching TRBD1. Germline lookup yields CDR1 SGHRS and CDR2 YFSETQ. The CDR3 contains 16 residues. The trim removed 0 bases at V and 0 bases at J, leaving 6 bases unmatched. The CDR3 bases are TGCGCCAGCAGCTTGGGGGACAGCGCCATCTCCTACGAGCAGTACTTC. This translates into CASSLGDSAISYEQYF.

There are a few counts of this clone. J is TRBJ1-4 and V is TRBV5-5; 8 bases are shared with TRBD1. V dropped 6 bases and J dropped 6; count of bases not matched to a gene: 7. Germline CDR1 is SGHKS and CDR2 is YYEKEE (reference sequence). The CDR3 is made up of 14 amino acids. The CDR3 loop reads CASKLEQGDEKLFF. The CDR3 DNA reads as TGTGCCAGCAAGCTTGAACAGGGGGATGAAAAACTGTTTTTT. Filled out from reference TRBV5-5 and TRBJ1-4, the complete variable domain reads DAGVTQSPTHLIKTRGQQVTLRCSPISGHKSVSWYQQVLGQGPQFIFQYYEKEERGRGNFPDRFSARQFPNYSSELNVNALLLGDSALYLCASKLEQGDEKLFFGSGTQLSVL.

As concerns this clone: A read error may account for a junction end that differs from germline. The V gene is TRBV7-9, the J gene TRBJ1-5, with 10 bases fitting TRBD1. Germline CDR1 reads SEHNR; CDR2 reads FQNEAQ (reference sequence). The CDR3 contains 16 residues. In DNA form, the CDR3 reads TGTTCCAGCAGCCAACGGGACAGGGGAAATGTTCAGCCCCAGCATTTT. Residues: CSSSQRDRGNVQPQHF.